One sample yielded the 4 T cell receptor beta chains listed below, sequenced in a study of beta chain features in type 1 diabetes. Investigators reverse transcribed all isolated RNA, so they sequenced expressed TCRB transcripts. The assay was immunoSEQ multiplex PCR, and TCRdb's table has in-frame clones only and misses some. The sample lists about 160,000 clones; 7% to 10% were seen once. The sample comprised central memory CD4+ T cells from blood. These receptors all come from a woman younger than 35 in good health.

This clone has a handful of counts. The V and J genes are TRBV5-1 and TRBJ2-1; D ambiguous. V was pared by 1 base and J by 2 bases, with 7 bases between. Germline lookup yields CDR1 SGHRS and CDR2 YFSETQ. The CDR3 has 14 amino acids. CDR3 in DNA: TGCGCCAGCAGCTTGAGAGCCGCCTACAATGAGCAGTTCTTC. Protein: CASSLRAAYNEQFF.

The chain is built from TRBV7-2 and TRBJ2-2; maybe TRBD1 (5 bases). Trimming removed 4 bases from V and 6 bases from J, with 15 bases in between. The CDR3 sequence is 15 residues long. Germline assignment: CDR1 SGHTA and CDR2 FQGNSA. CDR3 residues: CASSSKQGWAGELFF. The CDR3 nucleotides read TGTGCCAGCAGCTCGAAGCAGGGTTGGGCCGGGGAGCTGTTTTTT.

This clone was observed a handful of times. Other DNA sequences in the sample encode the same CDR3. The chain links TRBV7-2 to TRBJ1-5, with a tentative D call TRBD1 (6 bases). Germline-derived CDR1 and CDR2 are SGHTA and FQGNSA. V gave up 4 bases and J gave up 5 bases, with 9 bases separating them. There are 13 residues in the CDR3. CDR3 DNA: TGTGCCAGCAGCTCCAGGGGAGATCAGCCCCAGCATTTT. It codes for CASSSRGDQPQHF.

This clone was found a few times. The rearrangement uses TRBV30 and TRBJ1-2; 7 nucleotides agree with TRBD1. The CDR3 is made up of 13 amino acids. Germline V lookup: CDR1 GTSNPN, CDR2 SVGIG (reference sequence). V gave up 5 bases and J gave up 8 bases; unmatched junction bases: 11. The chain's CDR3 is CAWEYTQGEGYTF. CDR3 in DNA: TGTGCCTGGGAGTATACTCAGGGGGAAGGCTACACCTTC.